This passage covers 10 T cell receptor beta chains from one sample sequenced in a study of PD-L1 blockade in urothelial cancer listed by TCRdb under 2017. The library was produced with the immunoSEQ multiplex PCR assay. TCRdb took this table from immuneACCESS and kept in-frame rearrangements with V and J called. Such tables lack part of the clones; where checked against another copy, unresolved V genes explain under half of the gap, and the rest is unexplained. The table for this sample lists 70,000 to 90,000 clones; more than 75% of them were counted only once. In total, the top ten clones hold approximately 15% of the sample. The time point label here, explained by the study, means: pretreatment peripheral blood. Sequencing was performed on PBMCs, taken around atezolizumab (anti-PD-L1) treatment. The receptor set was obtained from a man in his sixties with urothelial cancer.

The rearrangement uses TRBV19 and TRBJ2-6; TRBD1 matches at 8 bases. Germline CDR1 LNHDA, CDR2 SQIVND (reference sequence). This CDR3 comprises 17 residues. J was trimmed by 0 bases and V by 4 bases; bases with no gene match: 5. The CDR3 DNA sequence: TGTGCCAGTAGTACCCTCGGACAGGGCTCTGGGGCCAACGTCCTGACTTTC. Its translation is CASSTLGQGSGANVLTF.

This chain links TRBV18 with TRBJ2-2, with no clear D. Germline CDR1 KGHSH, CDR2 LQKENI. The CDR3 is made up of 14 amino acids. V dropped 3 bases and J dropped 4 bases, with 9 bases sitting between them. The CDR3 reads CASSPQDSTGELFF. The DNA of the CDR3 is TGTGCCAGCTCACCTCAGGATTCCACCGGGGAGCTGTTTTTT. The full variable domain, with the rest looked up from reference TRBV18 and TRBJ2-2, is NAGVMQNPRHLVRRRGQEARLRCSPMKGHSHVYWYRQLPEEGLKFMVYLQKENIIDESGMPKERFSAEFPKEGPSILRIQQVVRGDSAAYFCASSPQDSTGELFFGEGSRLTVL.

The chain's CDR3 is CASSSQGRIQYF. CDR3 sequence (DNA): TGTGCCAGCAGCTCACAGGGGCGCATTCAGTACTTC. The V and J genes are TRBV11-3 and TRBJ2-4; 7 nucleotides align to TRBD1. V gave up 4 bases and J gave up 9 bases; unmatched junction bases: 3. The V gene's germline CDR1 is SGHNT and CDR2 YENEEA. The CDR3 sequence is 12 residues long.

The chain joins TRBV7-2 to TRBJ2-2; tentatively, D is TRBD2 (6 bases). The CDR3 consists of 18 residues. The V and J ends lost 1 base and 4 bases respectively, with 19 bases between them. Germline V gives CDR1 SGHTA, CDR2 FQGNSA. The CDR3 DNA is TGTGCCAGCAGCTTAGTCAGCCACGGGGGAGTGGGCACCGGGGAGCTGTTTTTT. Translation gives CASSLVSHGGVGTGELFF.

This clone has only a few counts. V is TRBV5-1 and J is TRBJ1-6; D unclear. V lost 0 bases and J 4 bases, leaving 8 bases between the germline ends. CDR3 length: 15 amino acids. Germline V lookup: CDR1 SGHRS, CDR2 YFSETQ. The CDR3 region is CASSLDPGYNSPLHF. CDR3 DNA: TGCGCCAGCAGCTTGGATCCGGGATATAATTCACCCCTCCACTTT. Supplemented by reference TRBV5-1 and TRBJ1-6, the full variable domain reads KAGVTQTPRYLIKTRGQQVTLSCSPISGHRSVSWYQQTPGQGLQFLFEYFSETQRNKGNFPGRFSGRQFSNSRSEMNVSTLELGDSALYLCASSLDPGYNSPLHFGNGTRLTVT.

V and J are TRBV11-2 and TRBJ2-2; D might be TRBD1 (6 bases). The CDR3 spans 15 residues. V lost 6 bases, J lost 1 base, and 12 bases lay in between. Germline V CDR1 and CDR2: SGHAT, FQNNGV. The CDR3 DNA reads TGTGCCAGCAGACGTCCGGGACAGAACACCGGGGAGCTGTTTTTT. This translates into CASRRPGQNTGELFF. Drawing the rest from reference TRBV11-2 and TRBJ2-2, the complete variable domain is EAGVAQSPRYKIIEKRQSVAFWCNPISGHATLYWYQQILGQGPKLLIQFQNNGVVDDSQLPKDRFSAERLKGVDSTLKIQPAKLEDSAVYLCASRRPGQNTGELFFGEGSRLTVL.

The J gene is TRBJ2-4, the V gene TRBV27; 8 bases line up with TRBD1. With V trimmed by 4 bases and J by 0 bases, 8 bases remained unmatched. The CDR3 extends over 17 amino acids. Per the germline V gene, CDR1 is MNHEY and CDR2 is SMNVEV (reference sequence). DNA for the CDR3: TGTGCCAGCAGTTCGGGACAGGCCTCTTTAGCCAAAAACATTCAGTACTTC. This translates into CASSSGQASLAKNIQYF.

The chain is built from TRBV19 and TRBJ2-2, with 12 positions matching TRBD2. Germline V gene lookup returns CDR1 LNHDA and CDR2 SQIVND (reference sequence). J lost 3 bases, V lost 10 bases, and 24 bases had no gene match. This CDR3 has 21 amino acids. CDR3 DNA: TGTGCCACCAAAGCTCACCTCGGGACTAGCGGGCGGGGGAGCTACACCGGGGAGCTGTTTTTT. It is translated as CATKAHLGTSGRGSYTGELFF.

CDR3 sequence reads: CASSTGDRSGANVLTF. CDR3 bases: TGTGCCAGTAGTACAGGGGACCGCTCTGGGGCCAACGTCCTGACTTTC. V usage is TRBV6-6 and J usage is TRBJ2-6; TRBD1 matches at 7 bases. Trimming cost V 9 bases and J 0 bases; bases outside gene matches: 8. Germline lookup yields CDR1 MNHNY and CDR2 SVGAGI (reference sequence). CDR3 length: 16 amino acids.

The chain links TRBV2 to TRBJ2-3, with 7 bases that match TRBD1. CDR3 length equals 17 residues. With 4 bases clipped from V and 2 bases from J, the junction kept 12 bases outside the gene matches. Germline CDR1 is SNHLY and CDR2 is FYNNEI. DNA for the CDR3: TGTGCCAGCAGTGCCGGGACAGTCAAGGGTGACACAGATACGCAGTATTTT. Residues: CASSAGTVKGDTDTQYF.